Shown below are 15 T cell receptor beta chains from a single sample sequenced in a study of T-cell memory formation after mild COVID-19. TCRdb re-called the 5' RACE reads through MiXCR, storing one row per CDR3 protein. The sample lists 350,000 to 500,000 distinct CDR3 sequences; more than 15% were seen once. The sequencing sample was made of PBMCs or a T cell subset sorted from them (not recorded which). All receptors derive from a man between 18 and 35 years old who had mild COVID-19 (a few samples of this study predate the infection). Cell type and time point are not known.

This clonotype showed up many times. The V and J genes are TRBV5-1 and TRBJ1-1, with D hard to call. Germline CDR1 SGHRS, CDR2 YFSETQ. CDR3 length: 11 residues. Between the trimmed V and J ends, which lost 0 bases and 6 bases, there was a span of 3 bases. This CDR3 reads CASSLDSEAFF. In DNA form, the CDR3 reads TGCGCCAGCAGCTTGGACTCTGAAGCTTTCTTT.

At least ten counts were recorded for this clonotype. The genes are TRBV20-1 and TRBJ2-7; 8 positions match TRBD2. The length of the CDR3 is 13 residues. In germline, CDR1 is DFQATT, CDR2 SNEGSKA (reference sequence). J was trimmed by 2 bases and V by 5 bases; bases with no gene match: 5. The CDR3, as DNA: TGCAGTGCTGGGGCGGGAGGTCCCTACGAGCAGTACGTC. This gives the protein CSAGAGGPYEQYV.

For the CDR3, the DNA is TGTGCCAGCAGCTTATCGTCTGTCCTCGGACTAGCGGCCAAAGAAAGCACAGATACGCAGTATTTT. This encodes CASSLSSVLGLAAKESTDTQYF. This chain uses TRBV7-2 with TRBJ2-3; 10 bases fit TRBD2. CDR3 length equals 22 residues. CDR1 SGHTA and CDR2 FQGNSA come from the germline V gene. The V gene end was trimmed by 2 bases and the J gene end by 0 bases; junction bases not matched to a gene: 20.

The chain is built from TRBV14 and TRBJ2-1; D is undetermined. The germline CDR1 and CDR2 sequences are SGHDN and FVKESK. Between the trimmed V and J ends, which lost 4 bases and 3 bases, there was a span of 10 bases. The CDR3 is 14 residues long. CDR3 sequence: CASSRPVGYNEQFF. The CDR3 DNA is TGTGCCAGCAGCCGACCGGTGGGCTACAATGAGCAGTTCTTC. Using reference TRBV14 and TRBJ2-1 for the parts outside the CDR3, the full variable domain is EAGVTQFPSHSVIEKGQTVTLRCDPISGHDNLYWYRRVMGKEIKFLLHFVKESKQDESGMPNNRFLAERTGGTYSTLKVQPAELEDSGVYFCASSRPVGYNEQFFGPGTRLTVL.

The chain is built from TRBV7-6 and TRBJ2-2, with 9 bases fitting TRBD1. CDR3 length: 15 residues. V gave up 6 bases and J gave up 6 bases; unmatched junction bases: 8. Looked up from germline, CDR1 is SGHVS and CDR2 is FNYEAQ. The CDR3 coding sequence is TGTGCCAGCAGGGAACCGGGACAGGGAGCCGGGGAGCTGTTTTTT. Encoded protein: CASREPGQGAGELFF.

As concerns this clonotype: Compared with germline, one end of the junction differs, possibly owing to a read error. The chain employs TRBV7-2 and TRBJ2-5, with D perhaps matching TRBD2 (6 bases). Germline V gene lookup returns CDR1 SGHTA and CDR2 FQGNSA. The length of the CDR3 is 13 residues. The CDR3 DNA is TGTTCCAGCAGCCTAGATCCGGGACTCCCGCCGTACTTC. This sequence encodes CSSSLDPGLPPYF.

The chain has TRBV19 and TRBJ2-3, with a weak D call TRBD2 (6 bases). The CDR3 length is 15 residues. The ends were cut back, 3 bases at V and 0 bases at J, with 10 bases in the middle. Germline V gene data show CDR1 as LNHDA and CDR2 as SQIVND (reference sequence). The CDR3 here is CASSMGGASTDTQYF. The CDR3 nucleotides are TGTGCCAGTAGTATGGGCGGGGCTAGCACAGATACGCAGTATTTT.

This clonotype was seen more than once but under ten times. CDR3 bases: TGTGCCAGCAGTTCTTGGGGCTCTGGGGCCAACGTCCTGACTTTC. Translated: CASSSWGSGANVLTF. The chain couples TRBV28 to TRBJ2-6; D is unclear. Germline V gene sequence: CDR1 MDHEN, CDR2 SYDVKM. This CDR3 is built from 15 residues. Trimming removed 4 bases from V and 0 bases from J, with 7 bases in between.

This clonotype was picked up a small number of times. The gene calls are TRBV23-1 and TRBJ2-7; D remains ambiguous. TRBV23-1 is classed as an ORF, of uncertain function. V lost 8 bases, J lost 7 bases, and 9 bases lay in between. This CDR3 contains 10 residues. The CDR3 nucleotides read TGCGCCAGCCCAGCAAAGGAGCAGTACGTC. Protein product: CASPAKEQYV.

V gene TRBV7-2 combines with J gene TRBJ2-1, with no clear D. The V gene lost 5 bases and the J gene lost 5 bases, with 16 bases spanning the gap. The CDR3 sequence is 15 residues long. Per germline, CDR1 SGHTA and CDR2 FQGNSA. CDR3 protein: CASSHPQLTDNEQFF. In nucleotides, the CDR3 is TGTGCCAGCAGCCACCCACAGTTAACGGACAATGAGCAGTTCTTC.

This clonotype turned up a few times. The genes are TRBV4-2 and TRBJ1-3; D unresolved. The germline V and J ends were trimmed by 7 bases and 0 bases, with 13 bases remaining between them. The CDR3 has 15 residues. The V gene's germline CDR1 is LGHNA and CDR2 YNFKEQ. For the CDR3, the DNA is TGTGCCAGCAAGGCGGCCGGATCCTCTGGAAACACCATATATTTT. This codes for CASKAAGSSGNTIYF.

V and J are TRBV25-1 and TRBJ2-7, with D possibly called TRBD1 or TRBD2 (6 bases each). The CDR3 is 14 amino acids. Germline loops: CDR1 MGHDK, CDR2 SYGVNS. Between the trimmed V and J ends, which lost 4 bases and 6 bases, there was a span of 16 bases. This chain's CDR3 is CASSGQGRLSEQYF. CDR3 nucleotides: TGTGCCAGCAGTGGGCAGGGGAGGTTGAGCGAGCAGTACTTC.

The genes are TRBV20-1 and TRBJ1-5; D is undetermined. The CDR3 extends over 13 amino acids. The germline gives CDR1 DFQATT, CDR2 SNEGSKA (reference sequence). The V end lost 3 bases, the J end lost 0 bases, and 6 bases lay between the germline ends. The CDR3 bases are TGCAGTGCTAGGACCAATAGCAATCAGCCCCAGCATTTT. This translates into CSARTNSNQPQHF.

V and J are TRBV29-1 and TRBJ2-5; 10 bases fit TRBD1. Losses at the gene ends were 6 bases for V and 5 bases for J; bases not matched to a gene: 9. CDR1 is SQVTM, CDR2 ANQGSEA, per germline. The CDR3 contains 14 residues. This chain's CDR3 is CSVYDRGLSETQYF. The CDR3 bases are TGCAGCGTATACGACAGGGGGCTTTCGGAGACCCAGTACTTC.

This clonotype was counted a few times. The V call is TRBV5-6, the J call TRBJ1-5; D gene uncertain. This CDR3 is 14 amino acids long. Trimming pared 2 bases from V and 6 bases from J, leaving 12 bases between. The germline gives CDR1 SGHDT, CDR2 YYEEEE. CDR3 DNA sequence: TGTGCCAGCAGCTTCGCGGGAGAGAGTCAGCCCCAGCATTTT. Translated, it gives CASSFAGESQPQHF.